Listed below are T cell receptor beta chains from one sample, sequenced in a study of blood T cell repertoires in COVID-19. Sequenced by immunoSEQ multiplex PCR; TCRdb stores in-frame clones only, minus some. The table lists roughly 520,000 clones, 88% of them singletons. Sequencing was done on a sample of PBMCs or T cells enriched from blood (not recorded which). The source of these receptors is a woman between 35 and 50 years old who had recovered from COVID-19. CDR3s include the opening cysteine and the closing phenylalanine or tryptophan. The order of the fields is V gene, D gene, clone size, J gene, CDR3 DNA, CDR3 protein. The D gene is left open where the match is weak. A row's size may be missing; if present it is once, few, many or a size class.

TRBV2	NA	once	TRBJ1-5	TGTGCCAGCAGTGTGCAGGGACTAGGCAATCAGCCCCAGCATTTT	CASSVQGLGNQPQHF
TRBV20-1	NA	NA	TRBJ1-1	TGCAGTGCTAGTAGGTTCGGGGCAGGGAGGAGGGTAGTTGAAGCTTTCTTT	CSASRFGAGRRVVEAFF
TRBV7-2	TRBD2	NA	TRBJ2-5	TGTGCCAGCAGCTTAGGGGCGGGAGACGGCCAAGAGACCCAGTACTTC	CASSLGAGDGQETQYF
TRBV7-9	TRBD2	NA	TRBJ2-7	TGTGCCAGCAGCTTAGCTGGACTAGCGGGAGGGAACGAGCAGTACTTC	CASSLAGLAGGNEQYF
TRBV19	NA	NA	TRBJ1-2	TGTGCCAGTAGTGTAACTTGGGACTCGTCGGGCTATGGCTACACCTTC	CASSVTWDSSGYGYTF
TRBV7-9	TRBD2	NA	TRBJ2-1	TGTGCCAGCAGTACCGGGACTAGCTATAATGAGCAGTTCTTC	CASSTGTSYNEQFF
TRBV19	TRBD2	NA	TRBJ2-3	TGTGCCAGTAGTATAGCAAGGACTAGCGGAACCACAGATACGCAGTATTTT	CASSIARTSGTTDTQYF
TRBV14	NA	once	TRBJ1-2	TGTGCCAGCAGCCAATTAAGGGGCCGACACTATGGCTACACCTTC	CASSQLRGRHYGYTF
TRBV20-1	NA	once	TRBJ2-3	TGCAGTGCGCTAAAGGGGGATACGCAGTATTTT	CSALKGDTQYF
TRBV29-1	NA	NA	TRBJ2-6	TGCAGCGTTGGACAGAGCTCTGGGGCCAACGTCCTGACTTTC	CSVGQSSGANVLTF
TRBV7-9	NA	few	TRBJ1-1	TGTGCCAGCACGGCCTTGAGCACTGAAGCTTTCTTT	CASTALSTEAFF
TRBV29-1	TRBD2	NA	TRBJ2-1	TGCACCACTAAGGCGGGAGGGCCCTCGGAGTACAATGAGCAGTTCTTC	CTTKAGGPSEYNEQFF
TRBV11-2	NA	NA	TRBJ2-3	TGTGCCAGCAGCTCGGGTCCTTCGGGAGAATATAGCACAGATACGCAGTATTTT	CASSSGPSGEYSTDTQYF
TRBV27	TRBD1	NA	TRBJ1-2	TGTGCCAGCAGAAAACAGGGGGATCGAAACTATGGCTACACCTTC	CASRKQGDRNYGYTF
TRBV7-8	TRBD2	NA	TRBJ2-7	TGTGCCAGCAGCCTACTGGCAGCGGGAGTTGGCGAGCAGTACTTC	CASSLLAAGVGEQYF
TRBV6-5	NA	NA	TRBJ2-7	TGTGCCAGCAGTTACTCGGAGGGGACCTACGAGCAGTACTTC	CASSYSEGTYEQYF
TRBV7-2	TRBD2	NA	TRBJ2-5	TGTGCCAGCAGCTTGGGTATTAGCGGGGAAGAGACCCAGTACTTC	CASSLGISGEETQYF
TRBV6-5	NA	NA	TRBJ2-5	TGTGCCAGCAGTTATGTTAACCAAGAGACCCAGTACTTC	CASSYVNQETQYF
TRBV5-1	TRBD1	NA	TRBJ1-1	TGCGCCAGCAGCGAACAGGGGGGTCGAGGAGCTTCCACTGAAGCTTTCTTT	CASSEQGGRGASTEAFF
TRBV15	NA	NA	TRBJ1-2	TGTGCCACCTCGTGGGGCAATGGCTACACCTTC	CATSWGNGYTF
TRBV5-1	NA	NA	TRBJ1-1	TGCGCCAGCAGCTTGGACCAGGGGCGTTACACTGAAGCTTTCTTT	CASSLDQGRYTEAFF
TRBV14	NA	few	TRBJ2-7	TGTGCCAGCAGCCAAGGCCTTAACGGGGTGAAGAGCTCCTACGAGCAGTACTTC	CASSQGLNGVKSSYEQYF
TRBV19	NA	NA	TRBJ1-2	TGTGCCAGTAGTGTGGACAATTGGAACTATGGCTACACCTTC	CASSVDNWNYGYTF